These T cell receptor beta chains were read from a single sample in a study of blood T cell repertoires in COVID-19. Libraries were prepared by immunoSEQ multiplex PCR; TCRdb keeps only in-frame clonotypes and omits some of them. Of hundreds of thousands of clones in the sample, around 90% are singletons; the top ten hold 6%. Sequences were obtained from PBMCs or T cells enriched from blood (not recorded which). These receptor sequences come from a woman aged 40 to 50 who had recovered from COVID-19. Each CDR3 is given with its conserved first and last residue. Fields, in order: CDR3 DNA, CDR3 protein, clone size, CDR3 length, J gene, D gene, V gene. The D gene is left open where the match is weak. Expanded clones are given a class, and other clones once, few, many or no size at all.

DNA: TGTGCCTCCAGTACGGGACAGCAAAGGCTTTTTCGCTACACCTTC
CDR3: CASSTGQQRLFRYTF
size: .
length: 15
J: TRBJ1-2
D: TRBD1
V: TRBV2

DNA: TGCGCCAGCAGCACTGGTGGGGCCTTATACGAGCAGTACTTC
CDR3: CASSTGGALYEQYF
size: few
length: 14
J: TRBJ2-7
D: .
V: TRBV5-1

DNA: TGTGCCAGCAGTACAGGGTTCATGAACACTGAAGCTTTCTTT
CDR3: CASSTGFMNTEAFF
size: .
length: 14
J: TRBJ1-1
D: .
V: TRBV2

DNA: TGTGCCAGTAACCGCAACCCGGTCACCGGGGAGCTGTTTTTT
CDR3: CASNRNPVTGELFF
size: .
length: 14
J: TRBJ2-2
D: .
V: TRBV19

DNA: TGTGCCAGCAGAGAAGTAGCGGACACAGATACGCAGTATTTT
CDR3: CASREVADTDTQYF
size: .
length: 14
J: TRBJ2-3
D: .
V: TRBV2

DNA: TGTGCCAGCACTCATCGGACAGGGAACACCGGGGAGCTGTTTTTT
CDR3: CASTHRTGNTGELFF
size: .
length: 15
J: TRBJ2-2
D: TRBD1
V: TRBV7-4

DNA: TGCAGTGCTAGTGGGACCCCGGCGGGACAGGCAAACAATGAGCAGTTCTTC
CDR3: CSASGTPAGQANNEQFF
size: .
length: 17
J: TRBJ2-1
D: TRBD1
V: TRBV20-1

DNA: TGTGCCAGCAACACCCCAGGGCCCATTAGCAATCAGCCCCAGCATTTT
CDR3: CASNTPGPISNQPQHF
size: .
length: 16
J: TRBJ1-5
D: .
V: TRBV21-1

DNA: TGCGCCAGCAGCCCCTATGACAGTAACTATGGCTACACCTTC
CDR3: CASSPYDSNYGYTF
size: .
length: 14
J: TRBJ1-2
D: .
V: TRBV5-1

DNA: TGTGCCATCCGACAGGGACCCTATGGCTACACCTTC
CDR3: CAIRQGPYGYTF
size: .
length: 12
J: TRBJ1-2
D: TRBD1
V: TRBV2

DNA: TGTGCCAGCAGTTTCCCCCCCCTACGGGCTGAAGCTTTCTTT
CDR3: CASSFPPLRAEAFF
size: .
length: 14
J: TRBJ1-1
D: .
V: TRBV28

DNA: TGTGCCAGCAGCTTATGGGCAGGGGCTGGAAACACCATATATTTT
CDR3: CASSLWAGAGNTIYF
size: .
length: 15
J: TRBJ1-3
D: .
V: TRBV7-2

DNA: TGTGCCAGCAGCCCCGGACAGGGACTTAACTATGGCTACACCTTC
CDR3: CASSPGQGLNYGYTF
size: .
length: 15
J: TRBJ1-2
D: TRBD1
V: TRBV3-1/TRBV3-2

DNA: TGTGCCAGCAGACCAGGGTTGGGGGAGACCCAGTACTTC
CDR3: CASRPGLGETQYF
size: .
length: 13
J: TRBJ2-5
D: .
V: TRBV28

DNA: TGTGCCAGCAGTTTGGGGGAGGGCGGGAATGAGCAGTTCTTC
CDR3: CASSLGEGGNEQFF
size: .
length: 14
J: TRBJ2-1
D: TRBD2
V: TRBV27

DNA: TGCGCCAGCAGCCAAGACCGACAGTTGGGGGCCAATGAGCAGTTCTTC
CDR3: CASSQDRQLGANEQFF
size: few
length: 16
J: TRBJ2-1
D: .
V: TRBV4-3

DNA: TGCGCCAGCAGCCAAGATTGGGGCCAGGTCTACGAGCAGTACTTC
CDR3: CASSQDWGQVYEQYF
size: .
length: 15
J: TRBJ2-7
D: .
V: TRBV4-3

DNA: TGTGCCAGCAGCTTAAGTAGCGGGGGGTACAATGAGCAGTTCTTC
CDR3: CASSLSSGGYNEQFF
size: .
length: 15
J: TRBJ2-1
D: TRBD2
V: TRBV7-2

DNA: TGTGCCAGCACTCGAGGGGGTCCCCCGGGTGGCTACACCTTC
CDR3: CASTRGGPPGGYTF
size: .
length: 14
J: TRBJ1-2
D: .
V: TRBV28

DNA: TGTGCCAGCAAGGCTGCAGGAAACACTGAAGCTTTCTTT
CDR3: CASKAAGNTEAFF
size: .
length: 13
J: TRBJ1-1
D: .
V: TRBV27

DNA: TGTGCCAGCAGCTTATATACAGGGGGGACCGGGGAGCTGTTTTTT
CDR3: CASSLYTGGTGELFF
size: few
length: 15
J: TRBJ2-2
D: TRBD1
V: TRBV5-6

DNA: TGTGCCAGCAGCTCCGGGACAGGGGGTTGGGATACGCAGTATTTT
CDR3: CASSSGTGGWDTQYF
size: few
length: 15
J: TRBJ2-3
D: TRBD1
V: TRBV7-2

DNA: TGTGCCAGCAGTTACCGTCCTGATCCGGGACAGATATATGGCTACATCTTC
CDR3: CASSYRPDPGQIYGYIF
size: .
length: 17
J: TRBJ1-2
D: TRBD1
V: TRBV6-2/TRBV6-3

DNA: TGTGCCAGCAGCGTAGCAGGGTGGGAGACCCAGTACTTC
CDR3: CASSVAGWETQYF
size: few
length: 13
J: TRBJ2-5
D: .
V: TRBV9

DNA: TGTGCCAGCAGGCTAAGCGGGAGCGCCGGGGAGCTGTTTTTT
CDR3: CASRLSGSAGELFF
size: once
length: 14
J: TRBJ2-2
D: TRBD2
V: TRBV6-5

DNA: TGTGCCAGCAGCTTGACCGGGACAGTCGGGGAGCTGTTTTTT
CDR3: CASSLTGTVGELFF
size: .
length: 14
J: TRBJ2-2
D: TRBD1
V: TRBV7-3

DNA: TGTGCCACCAGTGATCCAGGTAGCACAGATACGCAGTATTTT
CDR3: CATSDPGSTDTQYF
size: once
length: 14
J: TRBJ2-3
D: .
V: TRBV24-1

DNA: TGTGCCAGCAGCAACAAAAATTCACCCCTCCACTTT
CDR3: CASSNKNSPLHF
size: .
length: 12
J: TRBJ1-6
D: .
V: TRBV21-1

DNA: TGTGCCAGCAGTGGGACAGCCACCACTGAAGCTTTCTTT
CDR3: CASSGTATTEAFF
size: .
length: 13
J: TRBJ1-1
D: TRBD1
V: TRBV27

DNA: TGTGCCAGTAGTACAAACAGGGGGCGGTGGACTGAAGCTTTCTTT
CDR3: CASSTNRGRWTEAFF
size: once
length: 15
J: TRBJ1-1
D: TRBD1
V: TRBV19

DNA: TGTGCCAGCAGCCCCCAACGTAGGACTAGCGGCACCTACGAGCAGTACTTC
CDR3: CASSPQRRTSGTYEQYF
size: .
length: 17
J: TRBJ2-7
D: .
V: TRBV21-1

DNA: TGTGCCAGCAGGACACGAGAGACCCAGTACTTC
CDR3: CASRTRETQYF
size: once
length: 11
J: TRBJ2-5
D: .
V: TRBV28

DNA: TGTGCCAGCAGCAGCCGGACCAGCAGGGGGGATACGCAGTATTTT
CDR3: CASSSRTSRGDTQYF
size: .
length: 15
J: TRBJ2-3
D: TRBD1
V: TRBV7-2

DNA: TGTGCCAGCAGTTCCCTGGGACTAGCGGACTCCTACGAGCAGTACTTC
CDR3: CASSSLGLADSYEQYF
size: .
length: 16
J: TRBJ2-7
D: TRBD2
V: TRBV6-2/TRBV6-3

DNA: TGTGCCAGCACCTTGAAGGGGGGGTACGAGCAGTACTTC
CDR3: CASTLKGGYEQYF
size: .
length: 13
J: TRBJ2-7
D: .
V: TRBV7-2

DNA: TGTGCCAGCAGTTCTCAGGGGGCCTTAACCTACGAGCAGTACTTC
CDR3: CASSSQGALTYEQYF
size: .
length: 15
J: TRBJ2-7
D: TRBD1
V: TRBV7-2

DNA: TGTGCCGCCTATTCCGGCGGAGGTTCCTACGAGCAGTACTTC
CDR3: CAAYSGGGSYEQYF
size: .
length: 14
J: TRBJ2-7
D: .
V: TRBV28

DNA: TGTGCCAGCAGTTTAGAACCCCCAACAGGGAAGGGCGAGCAGTACTTC
CDR3: CASSLEPPTGKGEQYF
size: .
length: 16
J: TRBJ2-7
D: .
V: TRBV28

DNA: TGCGCCAGCAGCGGCGGGACGCTCAGCACAGATACGCAGTATTTT
CDR3: CASSGGTLSTDTQYF
size: once
length: 15
J: TRBJ2-3
D: .
V: TRBV5-1

DNA: TGTGCCAGCTCAATGGACAGGCTCTACGAGCAGTACTTC
CDR3: CASSMDRLYEQYF
size: once
length: 13
J: TRBJ2-7
D: TRBD1
V: TRBV18

DNA: TGTGCCAGCAGGAGGTCAGGGGCCTCACCCCTCCACTTT
CDR3: CASRRSGASPLHF
size: .
length: 13
J: TRBJ1-6
D: .
V: TRBV7-9

DNA: TGTGCCAGCAGCTTAGTATCTAGTGAAAAACTGTTTTTT
CDR3: CASSLVSSEKLFF
size: .
length: 13
J: TRBJ1-4
D: .
V: TRBV7-9